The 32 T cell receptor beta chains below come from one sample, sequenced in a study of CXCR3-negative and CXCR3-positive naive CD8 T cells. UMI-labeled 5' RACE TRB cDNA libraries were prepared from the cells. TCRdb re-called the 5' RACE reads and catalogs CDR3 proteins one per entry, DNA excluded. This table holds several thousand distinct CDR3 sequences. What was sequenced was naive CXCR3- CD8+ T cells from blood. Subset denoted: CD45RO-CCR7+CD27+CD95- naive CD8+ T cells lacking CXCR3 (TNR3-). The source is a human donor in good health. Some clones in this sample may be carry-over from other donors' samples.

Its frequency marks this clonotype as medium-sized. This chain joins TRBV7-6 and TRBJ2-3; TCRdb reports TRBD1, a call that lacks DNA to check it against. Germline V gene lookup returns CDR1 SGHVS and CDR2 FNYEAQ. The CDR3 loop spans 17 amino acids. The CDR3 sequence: CASSTPRGSTEWDTQYF.

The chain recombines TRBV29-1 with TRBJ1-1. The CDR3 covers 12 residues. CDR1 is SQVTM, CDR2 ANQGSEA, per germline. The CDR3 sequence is CSVYAGNTEAFF.

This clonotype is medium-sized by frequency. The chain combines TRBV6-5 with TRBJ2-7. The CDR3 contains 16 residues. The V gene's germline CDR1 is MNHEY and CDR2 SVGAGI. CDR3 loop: CASSPPGLTSSYEQYF.

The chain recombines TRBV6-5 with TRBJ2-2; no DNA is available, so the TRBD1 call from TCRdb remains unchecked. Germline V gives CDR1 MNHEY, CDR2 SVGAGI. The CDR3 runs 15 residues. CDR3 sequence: CASSYLQGSAGELFF.

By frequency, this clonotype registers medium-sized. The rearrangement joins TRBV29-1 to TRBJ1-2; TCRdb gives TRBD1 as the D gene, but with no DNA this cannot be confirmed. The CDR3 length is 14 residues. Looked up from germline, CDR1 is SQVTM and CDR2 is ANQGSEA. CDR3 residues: CSVDGTGGGYGYTF.

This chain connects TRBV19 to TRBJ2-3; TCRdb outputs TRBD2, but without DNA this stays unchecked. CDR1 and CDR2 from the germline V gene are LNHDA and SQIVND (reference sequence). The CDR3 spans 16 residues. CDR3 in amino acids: CASRRTSGYFTDTQYF.

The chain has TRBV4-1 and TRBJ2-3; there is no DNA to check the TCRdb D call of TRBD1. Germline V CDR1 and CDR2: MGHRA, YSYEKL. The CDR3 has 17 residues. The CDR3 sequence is CASSQDSGHLSTDTQYF.

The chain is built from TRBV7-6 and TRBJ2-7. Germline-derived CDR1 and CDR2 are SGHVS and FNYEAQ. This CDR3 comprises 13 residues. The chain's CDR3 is CASSYDGSYEQYF.

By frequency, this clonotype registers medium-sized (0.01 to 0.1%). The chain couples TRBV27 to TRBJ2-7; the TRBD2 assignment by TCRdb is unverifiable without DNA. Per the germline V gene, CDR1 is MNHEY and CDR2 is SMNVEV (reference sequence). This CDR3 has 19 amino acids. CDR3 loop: CASSGPPTSDPDTTWEQYF.

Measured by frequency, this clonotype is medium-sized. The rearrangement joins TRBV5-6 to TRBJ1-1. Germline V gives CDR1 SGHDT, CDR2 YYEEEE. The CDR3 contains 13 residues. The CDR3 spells CASSLVDPGEAFF.

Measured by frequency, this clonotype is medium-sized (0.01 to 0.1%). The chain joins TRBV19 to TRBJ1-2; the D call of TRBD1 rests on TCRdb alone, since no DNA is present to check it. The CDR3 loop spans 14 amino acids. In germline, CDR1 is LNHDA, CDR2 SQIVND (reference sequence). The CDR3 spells CASTPGTGVNGYTF. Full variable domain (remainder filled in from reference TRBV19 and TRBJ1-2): DGGITQSPKYLFRKEGQNVTLSCEQNLNHDAMYWYRQDPGQGLRLIYYSQIVNDFQKGDIAEGYSVSREKKESFPLTVTSAQKNPTAFYLCASTPGTGVNGYTFGSGTRLTVV.

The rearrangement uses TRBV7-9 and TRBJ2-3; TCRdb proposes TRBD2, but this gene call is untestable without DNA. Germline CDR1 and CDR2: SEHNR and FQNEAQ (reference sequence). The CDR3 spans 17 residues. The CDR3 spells CASSSPVTSTPGDTQYF.

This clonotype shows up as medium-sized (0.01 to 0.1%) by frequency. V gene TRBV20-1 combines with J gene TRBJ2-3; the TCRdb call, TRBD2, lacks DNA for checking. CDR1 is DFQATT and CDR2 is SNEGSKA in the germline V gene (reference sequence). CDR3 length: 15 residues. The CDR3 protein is CSARVGLAGVPTQYF.

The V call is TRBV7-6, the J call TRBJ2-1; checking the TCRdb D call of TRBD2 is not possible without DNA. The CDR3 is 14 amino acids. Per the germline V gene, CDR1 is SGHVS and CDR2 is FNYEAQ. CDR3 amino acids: CASSLGTSGREQFF. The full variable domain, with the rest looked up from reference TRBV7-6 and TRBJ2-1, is GAGVSQSPRYKVTKRGQDVALRCDPISGHVSLYWYRQALGQGPEFLTYFNYEAQQDKSGLPNDRFSAERPEGSISTLTIQRTEQRDSAMYRCASSLGTSGREQFFGPGTRLTVL.

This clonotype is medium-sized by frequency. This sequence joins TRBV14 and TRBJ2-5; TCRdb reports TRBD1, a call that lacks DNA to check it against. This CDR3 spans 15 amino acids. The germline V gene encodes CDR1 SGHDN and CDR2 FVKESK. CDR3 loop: CASSQGAATQETQYF. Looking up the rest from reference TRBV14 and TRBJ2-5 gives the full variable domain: EAGVTQFPSHSVIEKGQTVTLRCDPISGHDNLYWYRRVMGKEIKFLLHFVKESKQDESGMPNNRFLAERTGGTYSTLKVQPAELEDSGVYFCASSQGAATQETQYFGPGTRLLVL.

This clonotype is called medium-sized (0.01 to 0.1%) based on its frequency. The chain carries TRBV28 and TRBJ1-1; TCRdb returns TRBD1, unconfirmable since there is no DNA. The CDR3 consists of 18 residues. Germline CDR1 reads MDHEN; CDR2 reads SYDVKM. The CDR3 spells CASSLPWGTGEQTDEAFF.

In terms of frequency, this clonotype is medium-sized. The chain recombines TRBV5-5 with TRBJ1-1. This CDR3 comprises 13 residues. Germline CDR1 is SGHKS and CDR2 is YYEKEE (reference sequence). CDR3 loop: CASSFVKHTEAFF.

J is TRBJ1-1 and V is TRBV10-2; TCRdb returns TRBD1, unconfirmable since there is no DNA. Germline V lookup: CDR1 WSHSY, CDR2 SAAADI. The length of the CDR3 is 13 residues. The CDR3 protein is CASSEGQGTEAFF.

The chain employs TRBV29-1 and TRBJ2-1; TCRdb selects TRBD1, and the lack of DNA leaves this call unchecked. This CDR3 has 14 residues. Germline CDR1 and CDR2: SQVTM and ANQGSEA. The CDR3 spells CSVSIQGPGDEQFF.

CDR3 sequence reads: CATSGTSYNEQFF. The chain combines TRBV24-1 with TRBJ2-1. Per germline, CDR1 KGHDR and CDR2 SFDVKD. The CDR3 is 13 amino acids.

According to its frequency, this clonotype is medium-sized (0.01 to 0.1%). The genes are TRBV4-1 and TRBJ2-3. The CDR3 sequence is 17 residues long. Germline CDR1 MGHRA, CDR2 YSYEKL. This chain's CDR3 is CASSQAKVEVAADTQYF.

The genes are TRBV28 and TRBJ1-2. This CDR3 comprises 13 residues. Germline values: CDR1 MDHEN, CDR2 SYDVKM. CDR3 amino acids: CASSFRGVAGYTF.

CDR3 amino acids: CASSGVSGPQLGTEAFF. The chain is built from TRBV2 and TRBJ1-1; the D call of TRBD1 rests on TCRdb alone, since no DNA is present to check it. The V gene's germline CDR1 is SNHLY and CDR2 FYNNEI. The CDR3 contains 17 residues.

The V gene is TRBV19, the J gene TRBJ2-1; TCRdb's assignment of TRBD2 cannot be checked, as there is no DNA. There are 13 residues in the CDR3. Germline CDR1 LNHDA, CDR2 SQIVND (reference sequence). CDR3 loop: CASSLSLVNEQFF.

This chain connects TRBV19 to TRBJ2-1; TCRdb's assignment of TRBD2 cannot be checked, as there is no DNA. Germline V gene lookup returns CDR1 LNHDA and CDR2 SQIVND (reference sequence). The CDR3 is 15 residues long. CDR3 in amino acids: CASSIAGGPYNEQFF.

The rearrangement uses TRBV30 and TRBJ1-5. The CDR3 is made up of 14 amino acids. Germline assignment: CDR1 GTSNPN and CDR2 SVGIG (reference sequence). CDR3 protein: CAWSLGQSNQPQHF.

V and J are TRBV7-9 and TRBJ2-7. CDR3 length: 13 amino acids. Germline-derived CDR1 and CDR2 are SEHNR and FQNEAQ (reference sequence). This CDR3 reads CASRSAGSYEQYF.

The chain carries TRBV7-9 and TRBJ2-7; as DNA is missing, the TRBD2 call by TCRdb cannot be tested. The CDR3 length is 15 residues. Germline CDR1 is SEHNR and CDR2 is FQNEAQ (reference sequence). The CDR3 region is CASSLAGTRVYEQYF.

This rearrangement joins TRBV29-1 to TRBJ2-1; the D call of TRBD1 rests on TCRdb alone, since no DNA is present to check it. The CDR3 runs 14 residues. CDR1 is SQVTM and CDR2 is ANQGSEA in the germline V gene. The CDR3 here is CSVIDRGKGDEQFF.

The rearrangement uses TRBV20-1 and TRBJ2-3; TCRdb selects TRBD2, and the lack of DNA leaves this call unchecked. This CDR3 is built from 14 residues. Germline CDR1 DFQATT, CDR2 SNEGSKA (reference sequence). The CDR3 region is CSARERGGTDTQYF.

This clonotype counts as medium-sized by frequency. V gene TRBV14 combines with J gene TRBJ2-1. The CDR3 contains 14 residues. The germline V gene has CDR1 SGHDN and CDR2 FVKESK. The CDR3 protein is CASSQTTTGNEQFF.

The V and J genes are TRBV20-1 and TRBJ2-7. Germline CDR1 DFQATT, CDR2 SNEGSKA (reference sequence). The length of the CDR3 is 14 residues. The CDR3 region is CSARDQREALEQYF.